Below are 9 T cell receptor beta chains sequenced from a single sample in a study of blood T cell repertoires in COVID-19. Sequencing was performed with immunoSEQ multiplex PCR; in TCRdb, only in-frame clones are kept and a portion is missing. The sample yields some 49,000 clones, approximately 92% seen once. The material sequenced was peripheral blood. The receptors derive from a man between 45 and 60 years old with active COVID-19.

The rearrangement joins TRBV28 to TRBJ2-3; 8 positions match TRBD2. Germline V gives CDR1 MDHEN, CDR2 SYDVKM. V shed 9 bases and J 6 bases; nucleotides not matched to a gene: 20. CDR3 size: 17 residues. CDR3 sequence reads: CASIPPISGGFSDTQYF. The CDR3 nucleotides are TGTGCCAGTATCCCACCCATAAGCGGGGGCTTCTCTGATACGCAGTATTTT.

This sequence joins TRBV28 and TRBJ1-3; 9 nucleotides match TRBD1. CDR3 length equals 15 residues. V was pared by 6 bases and J by 0 bases, with 3 bases of the junction left unmatched. Germline assignment: CDR1 MDHEN and CDR2 SYDVKM. CDR3 bases: TGTGCCAGCAGGGGGACAGGGCTCTCTGGAAACACCATATATTTT. It translates to CASRGTGLSGNTIYF.

V usage is TRBV4-3 and J usage is TRBJ2-7; TRBD1 matches at 8 bases. The germline gives CDR1 LGHNA, CDR2 YSLEER. V shed 3 bases and J 4 bases; nucleotides not matched to a gene: 8. The CDR3 consists of 15 residues. The CDR3 DNA follows: TGCGCCAGCAGCCAGGACAGGGCGATTTTATACGAGCAGTACTTC. Its translation: CASSQDRAILYEQYF.

V gene TRBV7-2 combines with J gene TRBJ2-6, with 9 bases aligning to TRBD2. V shed 9 bases, J shed 0 bases, and the junction held 9 bases outside the gene matches. This CDR3 contains 17 residues. Germline V gene data show CDR1 as SGHTA and CDR2 as FQGNSA. CDR3 protein: CARREGSTYSGANVLTF. The CDR3 region has the DNA TGTGCCAGGCGGGAGGGGTCGACATACTCTGGGGCCAACGTCCTGACTTTC.

V gene TRBV6-4 combines with J gene TRBJ2-3; D is possibly TRBD2 (6 bases). Germline-derived CDR1 and CDR2 are MRHNA and SNTAGT. Trimming removed 6 bases at V and 2 bases at J, with 9 bases between. The CDR3 has 13 amino acids. In nucleotides, the CDR3 is TGTGCCAGCAGCGGGGACTCCACAGATACGCAGTATTTT. Protein: CASSGDSTDTQYF.

The J gene is TRBJ2-7, the V gene TRBV5-8, with TRBD2 as a possible D gene (6 bases). Germline CDR1 reads SGHTS; CDR2 reads YDEGEE. V was shortened by 1 base and J by 5 bases, with 13 bases between the two germline ends. The CDR3 has 14 amino acids. The DNA for the CDR3 is TGTGCCAGCAGCTTGCTTGGGGGGACGGACGAGCAGTACTTC. This encodes CASSLLGGTDEQYF.

J is TRBJ1-5 and V is TRBV27, with D hard to call. The V end was cut by 0 bases, the J end by 0 bases, with 9 bases between. CDR1 MNHEY and CDR2 SMNVEV come from the germline V gene (reference sequence). The CDR3 is 16 amino acids. CDR3 sequence (DNA): TGTGCCAGCAGTTTATCAGGGAGTAATAGCAATCAGCCCCAGCATTTT. Translation: CASSLSGSNSNQPQHF.

The chain carries TRBV11-2 and TRBJ2-5; D might be TRBD1 (6 bases). This CDR3 has 15 residues. The V gene lost 2 bases and the J gene lost 1 base, with 11 bases spanning the gap. Germline loops: CDR1 SGHAT, CDR2 FQNNGV. CDR3 sequence: CASSLQGQIQETQYF. Here the CDR3 DNA reads TGTGCCAGCAGCTTACAGGGGCAGATCCAAGAGACCCAGTACTTC.

This clone was seen just once. The CDR3 protein is CASSDGQGGDEQYF. DNA of the CDR3: TGCGCCAGCAGCGACGGTCAGGGGGGCGACGAGCAGTACTTC. The chain combines TRBV5-1 with TRBJ2-7, with D perhaps matching TRBD1 (7 bases). The germline gives CDR1 SGHRS, CDR2 YFSETQ. Deletions cut 4 bases from V and 5 bases from J, with 16 bases between. The CDR3 length is 14 residues.